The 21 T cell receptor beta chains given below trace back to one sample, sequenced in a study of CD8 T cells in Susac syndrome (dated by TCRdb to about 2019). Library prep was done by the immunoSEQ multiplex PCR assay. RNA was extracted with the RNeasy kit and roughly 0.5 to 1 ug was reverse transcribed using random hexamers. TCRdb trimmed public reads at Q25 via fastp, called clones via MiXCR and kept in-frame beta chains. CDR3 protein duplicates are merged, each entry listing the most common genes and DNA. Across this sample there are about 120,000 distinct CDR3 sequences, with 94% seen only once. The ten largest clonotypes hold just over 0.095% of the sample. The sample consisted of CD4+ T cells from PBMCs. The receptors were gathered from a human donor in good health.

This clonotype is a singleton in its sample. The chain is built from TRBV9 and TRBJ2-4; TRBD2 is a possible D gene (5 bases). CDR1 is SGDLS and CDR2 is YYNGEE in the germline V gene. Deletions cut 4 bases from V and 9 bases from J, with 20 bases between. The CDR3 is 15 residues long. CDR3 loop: CASSPEDSSYGIQYF. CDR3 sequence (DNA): TGTGCCAGCAGCCCAGAGGACTCTTCATATGGCATTCAGTACTTC.

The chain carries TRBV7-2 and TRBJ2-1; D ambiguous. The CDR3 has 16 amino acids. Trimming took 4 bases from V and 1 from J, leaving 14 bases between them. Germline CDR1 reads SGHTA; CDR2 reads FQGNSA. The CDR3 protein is CASSSTTGFSYNEQFF. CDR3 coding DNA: TGTGCCAGCAGCTCCACGACGGGTTTTTCCTACAATGAGCAGTTCTTC.

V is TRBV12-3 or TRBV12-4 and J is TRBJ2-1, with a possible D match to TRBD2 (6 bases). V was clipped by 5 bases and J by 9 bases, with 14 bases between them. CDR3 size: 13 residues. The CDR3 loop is CASSKTSVGEQFF. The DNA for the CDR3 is TGTGCCAGCAGTAAGACTAGTGTCGGTGAGCAGTTCTTC.

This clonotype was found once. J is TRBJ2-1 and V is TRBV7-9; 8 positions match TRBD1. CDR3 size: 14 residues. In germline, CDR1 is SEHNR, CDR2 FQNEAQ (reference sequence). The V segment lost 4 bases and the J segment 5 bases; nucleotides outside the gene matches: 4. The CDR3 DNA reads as TGTGCCAGCAGCTCGGGACAGGCGAACAATGAGCAGTTCTTC. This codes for CASSSGQANNEQFF.

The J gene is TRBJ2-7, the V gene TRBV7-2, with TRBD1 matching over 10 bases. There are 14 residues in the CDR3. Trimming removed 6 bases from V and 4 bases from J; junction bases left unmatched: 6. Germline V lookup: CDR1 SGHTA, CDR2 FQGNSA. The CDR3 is CASRGTGASYEQYF. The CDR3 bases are TGTGCCAGCAGGGGGACAGGGGCGTCATACGAGCAGTACTTC.

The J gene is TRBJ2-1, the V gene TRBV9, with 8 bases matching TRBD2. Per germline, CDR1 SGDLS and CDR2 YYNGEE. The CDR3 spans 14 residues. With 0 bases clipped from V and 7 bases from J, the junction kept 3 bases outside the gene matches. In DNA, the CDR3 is TGTGCCAGCAGCGTAGCACAGCGGGGGAATGAGCAGTTCTTC. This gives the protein CASSVAQRGNEQFF.

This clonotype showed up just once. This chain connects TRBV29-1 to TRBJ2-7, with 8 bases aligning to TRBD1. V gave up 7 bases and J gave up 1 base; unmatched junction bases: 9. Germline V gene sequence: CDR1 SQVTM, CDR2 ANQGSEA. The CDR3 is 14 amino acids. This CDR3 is CSADAGGASYEQYF. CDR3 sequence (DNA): TGCAGCGCGGATGCAGGGGGCGCTTCCTACGAGCAGTACTTC.

The CDR3 reads CASSSFAGLSHEQFF. In DNA, the CDR3 is TGTGCCAGCAGCTCTTTCGCGGGATTATCCCATGAGCAGTTCTTC. The chain is built from TRBV7-9 and TRBJ2-1; maybe TRBD2 (6 bases). The CDR3 is 15 residues long. Per germline, CDR1 SEHNR and CDR2 FQNEAQ (reference sequence). Trimming took off 4 bases at V and 8 bases at J, with 18 bases between the two ends.

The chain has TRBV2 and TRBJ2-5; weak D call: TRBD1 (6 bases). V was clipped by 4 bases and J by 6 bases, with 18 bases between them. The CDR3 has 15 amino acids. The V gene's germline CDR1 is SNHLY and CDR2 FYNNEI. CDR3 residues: CASSGGLAGSKTQYF. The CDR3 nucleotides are TGTGCCAGCAGTGGGGGGCTAGCAGGTTCGAAGACCCAGTACTTC.

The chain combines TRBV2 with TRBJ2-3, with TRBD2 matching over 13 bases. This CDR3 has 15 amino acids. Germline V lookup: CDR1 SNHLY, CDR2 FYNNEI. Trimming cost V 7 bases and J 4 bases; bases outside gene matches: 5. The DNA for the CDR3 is TGTGCCAGCAAAGTACTAGCGGGAGGGGCAGATACGCAGTATTTT. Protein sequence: CASKVLAGGADTQYF.

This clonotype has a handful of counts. CDR3 region: CASSEQGYEQYF. As DNA, the CDR3 is TGTGCCAGCAGTGAGCAAGGTTACGAGCAGTACTTC. J is TRBJ2-7 and V is TRBV2; no clear D. From germline, CDR1 is SNHLY and CDR2 FYNNEI. The ends were cut back, 3 bases at V and 4 bases at J, with 7 bases in the middle. The CDR3 covers 12 residues. Variable domain in full (rest from reference TRBV2 and TRBJ2-7): EPEVTQTPSHQVTQMGQEVILRCVPISNHLYFYWYRQILGQKVEFLVSFYNNEISEKSEIFDDQFSVERPDGSNFTLKIRSTKLEDSAMYFCASSEQGYEQYFGPGTRLTVT.

The CDR3 DNA reads TGCGCCAGCAGTGAGTCGTCTGGCGGGATGTCCTACAATGAGCAGTTCTTC. It translates to CASSESSGGMSYNEQFF. The chain couples TRBV10-1 to TRBJ2-1, with a possible D match to TRBD2 (6 bases). This CDR3 has 17 residues. V lost 0 bases and J 1 base, leaving 13 bases between the germline ends. CDR1 and CDR2 (germline): WNHNN, SYGVQD (reference sequence).

CDR3 protein: CASNSQGYGYTF. The CDR3 DNA follows: TGTGCCAGCAACTCTCAGGGATATGGCTACACCTTC. The chain couples TRBV3-1 to TRBJ1-2; weak D call: TRBD1 (5 bases). CDR1 and CDR2 from the germline V gene are LGHDT and YNNKEL (reference sequence). V was shortened by 7 bases and J by 5 bases, with 11 bases between the two germline ends. The CDR3 contains 12 residues.

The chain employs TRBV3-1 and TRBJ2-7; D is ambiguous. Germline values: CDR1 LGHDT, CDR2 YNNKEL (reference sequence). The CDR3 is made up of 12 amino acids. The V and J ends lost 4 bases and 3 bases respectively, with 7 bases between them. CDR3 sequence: CASSLSLYEQYF. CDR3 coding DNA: TGTGCCAGCAGCCTGAGCCTCTACGAGCAGTACTTC.

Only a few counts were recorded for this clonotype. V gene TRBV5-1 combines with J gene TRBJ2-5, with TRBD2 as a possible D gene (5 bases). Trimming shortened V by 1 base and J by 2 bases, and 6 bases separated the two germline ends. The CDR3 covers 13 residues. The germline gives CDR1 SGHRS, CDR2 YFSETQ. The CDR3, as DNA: TGCGCCAGCAGCTTGACTAGTCAAGAGACCCAGTACTTC. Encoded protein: CASSLTSQETQYF.

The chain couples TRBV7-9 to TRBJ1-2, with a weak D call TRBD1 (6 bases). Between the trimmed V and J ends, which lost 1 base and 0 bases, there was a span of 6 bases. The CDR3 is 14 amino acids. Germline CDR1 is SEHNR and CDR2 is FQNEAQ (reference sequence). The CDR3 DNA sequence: TGTGCCAGCAGCTTAGGACAGGCTAACTATGGCTACACCTTC. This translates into CASSLGQANYGYTF.

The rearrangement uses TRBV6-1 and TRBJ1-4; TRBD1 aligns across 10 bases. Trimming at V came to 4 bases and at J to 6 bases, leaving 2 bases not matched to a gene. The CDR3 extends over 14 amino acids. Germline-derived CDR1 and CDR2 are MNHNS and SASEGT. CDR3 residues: CASSVGQGDEKLFF. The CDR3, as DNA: TGTGCCAGCAGTGTTGGACAGGGGGATGAAAAACTGTTTTTT.

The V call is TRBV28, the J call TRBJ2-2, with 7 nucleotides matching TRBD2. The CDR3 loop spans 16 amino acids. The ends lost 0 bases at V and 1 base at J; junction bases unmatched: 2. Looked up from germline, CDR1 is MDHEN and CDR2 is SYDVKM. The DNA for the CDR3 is TGTGCCAGCAGTTTATGGGGACTACAGAACACCGGGGAGCTGTTTTTT. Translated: CASSLWGLQNTGELFF. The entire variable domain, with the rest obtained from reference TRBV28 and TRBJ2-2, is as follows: DVKVTQSSRYLVKRTGEKVFLECVQDMDHENMFWYRQDPGLGLRLIYFSYDVKMKEKGDIPEGYSVSREKKERFSLILESASTNQTSMYLCASSLWGLQNTGELFFGEGSRLTVL.

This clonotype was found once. CDR3 sequence reads: CASSPQRTSGREQFF. The CDR3 DNA reads TGTGCCAGCAGTCCTCAAAGGACTAGCGGGAGGGAGCAGTTCTTC. The chain employs TRBV12-3 or TRBV12-4 and TRBJ2-1, with 14 bases matching TRBD2. The CDR3 extends over 15 amino acids. V shed 5 bases, J shed 10 bases, and the junction held 7 bases outside the gene matches.

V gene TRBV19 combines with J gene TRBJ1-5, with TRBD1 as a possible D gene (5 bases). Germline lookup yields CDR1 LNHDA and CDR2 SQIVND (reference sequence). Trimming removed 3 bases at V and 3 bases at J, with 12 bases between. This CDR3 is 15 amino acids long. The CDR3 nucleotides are TGTGCCAGTAGTATCTGGGACGGTTACAATCAGCCCCAGCATTTT. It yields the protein CASSIWDGYNQPQHF.

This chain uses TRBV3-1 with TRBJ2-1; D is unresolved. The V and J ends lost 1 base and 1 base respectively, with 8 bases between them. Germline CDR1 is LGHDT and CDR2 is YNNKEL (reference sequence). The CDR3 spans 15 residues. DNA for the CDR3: TGTGCCAGCAGCCAAGGCGTACTATCCTACAATGAGCAGTTCTTC. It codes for CASSQGVLSYNEQFF.